This T cell receptor beta chain was sequenced in a study of blood T cell repertoires in COVID-19. Authors' data handling: Estimated nucleated cell counts came from reference gene primer amplification. The protocol was immunoSEQ multiplex PCR, while the TCRdb copy is restricted to in-frame clones and leaves out a portion. Clone size and the V and J calls come from that table; the DNA yielded D and trimming. Counted here are some 300,000 clones, roughly nine tenths occurring once; the ten biggest clones make up roughly 1%. Germline V gives CDR1 SEHNR, CDR2 FQNEAQ (reference sequence). Germline trimming cut 4 bases from V and 7 bases from J; bases unmatched to any gene: 15. CDR3 length: 18 amino acids.

The receptor comes from a woman aged 25 to 45 who had recovered from COVID-19. The sample was PBMCs or T cells enriched from blood (not recorded which). This chain connects TRBV7-9 to TRBJ1-6; 8 bases align to TRBD1. The CDR3 sequence is CASSSWTGRRRDNSPLHF. For the CDR3, the DNA is TGTGCCAGCAGCTCCTGGACAGGGCGGAGAAGGGACAATTCACCCCTCCACTTT. The variable domain in full, with the rest retrieved from reference TRBV7-9 and TRBJ1-6, is DTGVSQNPRHKITKRGQNVTFRCDPISEHNRLYWYRQTLGQGPEFLTYFQNEAQLEKSRLLSDRFSAERPKGSFSTLEIQRTEQGDSAMYLCASSSWTGRRRDNSPLHFGNGTRLTVT.